Listed below are T cell receptor beta chains from one sample, sequenced in a study of CD8+ T cells in alopecia areata. Sequenced by immunoSEQ multiplex PCR; TCRdb stores in-frame clones only, minus some. The sample yields hundreds of thousands of clones, about 60% seen once. This specimen consisted of CD4+ T cells sorted from blood, obtained at week 52, from a patient treated with tofacitinib. Receptors originate from a human donor with alopecia areata. Both conserved end residues are part of each CDR3. Each record gives: D gene, clone size, J gene, V gene, CDR3 protein, CDR3 DNA. The D gene is left open where the match is weak. Rows give clone size only sometimes, using once, few, many, or a class for an expanded clone.

>NA|NA|TRBJ1-5|TRBV6-5
CASRGLSRSNQPQHF
TGTGCCAGCAGGGGCCTTAGTAGGAGCAATCAGCCCCAGCATTTT
>TRBD2|NA|TRBJ2-3|TRBV29-1
CSVEQRGGTDTQYF
TGCAGCGTTGAGCAGCGGGGGGGCACAGATACGCAGTATTTT
>NA|NA|TRBJ2-7|TRBV30
CAWSQRSRSEQYF
TGTGCCTGGAGTCAAAGGAGCCGGTCCGAGCAGTACTTC
>TRBD1|NA|TRBJ1-6|TRBV30
CAWMAQGNSPLHF
TGTGCCTGGATGGCACAGGGGAATTCACCCCTCCACTTT
>NA|few|TRBJ2-4|TRBV2
CASSGGQFGTGLNIQYF
TGTGCCAGCAGCGGGGGACAATTTGGAACCGGGTTGAACATTCAGTACTTC
>NA|once|TRBJ1-1|TRBV7-6
CASSLGTNTEAFF
TGTGCCAGCAGCTTAGGGACGAACACTGAAGCTTTCTTT
>TRBD1|NA|TRBJ2-1|TRBV29-1
CSVATGASSYNEQFF
TGCAGCGTCGCCACAGGGGCTAGCTCCTACAATGAGCAGTTCTTC
>NA|NA|TRBJ1-6|TRBV28
CASRRTDYNSPLHF
TGTGCCAGCCGCCGAACAGACTATAATTCACCCCTCCACTTT
>NA|few|TRBJ1-2|TRBV29-1
CSVVSQANYGYTF
TGCAGCGTAGTATCCCAAGCTAACTATGGCTACACCTTC
>NA|NA|TRBJ2-7|TRBV5-1
CASSTQGLYEQYF
TGCGCCAGCAGCACGCAGGGGCTCTACGAGCAGTACTTC
>TRBD1|NA|TRBJ2-7|TRBV2
CASSVDRAYEQYF
TGTGCCAGCAGCGTGGACAGGGCCTACGAGCAGTACTTC
>NA|NA|TRBJ1-5|TRBV7-2
CASSLVAEQPQHF
TGTGCCAGCAGCTTAGTCGCTGAACAGCCCCAGCATTTT
>NA|NA|TRBJ2-3|TRBV29-1
CSLTRARTDTQYF
TGCAGCCTGACTAGGGCCCGCACAGATACGCAGTATTTT
>NA|NA|TRBJ2-1|TRBV5-4
CASSLAVSSYNEQFF
TGTGCCAGCAGCTTGGCTGTGAGCTCCTACAATGAGCAGTTCTTC
>NA|NA|TRBJ2-3|TRBV12-5
CASGPRNTDTQYF
TGTGCTAGTGGGCCTCGCAACACAGATACGCAGTATTTT
>NA|few|TRBJ1-1|TRBV6-5
CASSYPGYTEAFF
TGTGCCAGCAGTTACCCGGGATACACTGAAGCTTTCTTT
>NA|once|TRBJ2-1|TRBV14
CASSHRDEQFF
TGTGCCAGCAGCCACCGGGATGAGCAGTTCTTC
>NA|NA|TRBJ2-7|TRBV6-5
CASSYRQSYEQYF
TGTGCCAGCAGTTACAGGCAGTCCTACGAGCAGTACTTC
>NA|NA|TRBJ2-5|TRBV10-3
CAISPGRETQYF
TGTGCCATCAGCCCAGGGCGGGAGACCCAGTACTTC
>TRBD2|NA|TRBJ2-5|TRBV9
CASSANRWPSGGGGQETQYF
TGTGCCAGCAGCGCGAATAGATGGCCCTCTGGCGGGGGAGGCCAAGAGACCCAGTACTTC
>NA|NA|TRBJ2-2|TRBV7-2
CASSLTASGSGTGELFF
TGTGCCAGCAGCTTAACCGCCTCGGGTTCGGGTACCGGGGAGCTGTTTTTT
>NA|NA|TRBJ2-5|TRBV6-6
CASSTGHETQYF
TGTGCCAGCAGTACAGGGCACGAGACCCAGTACTTC
>NA|once|TRBJ1-4|TRBV10-3
CAISAAGEKLFF
TGTGCCATCAGTGCCGCCGGTGAAAAACTGTTTTTT
>TRBD1|NA|TRBJ1-1|TRBV30
CAWGDRDTEAFF
TGTGCCTGGGGAGACAGGGACACTGAAGCTTTCTTT
>NA|NA|TRBJ1-6|TRBV5-1
CASSDDRSSYNSPLHF
TGCGCCAGCAGCGACGACAGGAGCTCCTATAATTCACCCCTCCACTTT